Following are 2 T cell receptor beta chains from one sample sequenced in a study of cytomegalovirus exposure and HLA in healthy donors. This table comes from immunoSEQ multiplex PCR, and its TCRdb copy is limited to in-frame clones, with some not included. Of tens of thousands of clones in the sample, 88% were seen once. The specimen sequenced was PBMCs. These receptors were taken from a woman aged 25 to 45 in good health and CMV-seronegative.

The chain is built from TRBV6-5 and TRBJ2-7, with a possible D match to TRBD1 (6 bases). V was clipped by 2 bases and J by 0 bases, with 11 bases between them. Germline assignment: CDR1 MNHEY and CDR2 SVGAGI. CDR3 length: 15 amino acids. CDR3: CASSYHGQSSYEQYF. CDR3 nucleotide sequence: TGTGCCAGCAGTTACCACGGACAGAGCTCCTACGAGCAGTACTTC.

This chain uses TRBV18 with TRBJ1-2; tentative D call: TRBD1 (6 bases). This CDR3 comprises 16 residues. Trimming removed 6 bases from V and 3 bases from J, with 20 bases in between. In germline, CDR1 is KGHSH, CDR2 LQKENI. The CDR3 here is CASSPIEGGTDYGYTF. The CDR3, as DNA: TGTGCCAGCTCTCCAATAGAAGGGGGTACGGACTATGGCTACACCTTC.